This T cell receptor beta chain appears in the sequencing data of a study of CDR3 diversity in severe acne. The V gene's germline CDR1 is DFQATT and CDR2 SNEGSKA (reference sequence). The CDR3 is made up of 13 amino acids. V gave up 1 base and J gave up 9 bases, with 10 bases separating them. MiXCR, run by TCRdb on the PCR reads, gives a single entry per CDR3 protein. The sample lists about 93,000 distinct CDR3 sequences, 45% to 50% occurring once. The chain employs TRBV20-1 and TRBJ1-6; maybe TRBD1 (5 bases). The specimen was blood. The sequence was obtained from a male donor in good health, serving as a control. For the CDR3, the DNA is TGCAGTGCTAGAGGGCATGGGGGTTCACCCCTCCACTTT. It translates to CSARGHGGSPLHF.